Described below is a single T cell receptor (beta chain) sequence and its context. The antigen remains undetermined. After extraction with the RNeasy kit, roughly 0.45 to 1 ug of the RNA was reverse transcribed using random hexamers. With immunoSEQ multiplex PCR, TCR beta CDR3 was amplified across 54 Vbeta and 13 Jbeta. TCRdb fed the immunoSEQ multiplex PCR reads into MiXCR, producing one record per CDR3 protein. The sample has approximately 180,000 distinct CDR3 sequences, 91% seen once; the top ten hold around 0.079%. Trimming left V 6 bases short and J 6 bases short, with 16 bases between. The germline gives CDR1 SGDLS, CDR2 YYNGEE. CDR3 size: 13 residues. The sample comes from a study of CD8 T cells in Susac syndrome. Study-level results: The CD4+ T cell repertoires from Susac syndrome exhibited no clonal expansion. The authors acknowledged that the study's TCR sequencing and HLA analysis involved relatively few individuals.

In contrast to the negatively isolated CD8+ and CD4+ T cells, TEMRA cells were FACS-enriched. Sequencing was done on a sample of CD4+ T cells from PBMCs. The source of this sequence is a human donor with Susac syndrome. The chain is built from TRBV9 and TRBJ2-7, with D hard to call. The CDR3 coding sequence is TGTGCCAGCAACCCCGTTGGGTCTCGCGAGCAGTACTTC. Protein: CASNPVGSREQYF.